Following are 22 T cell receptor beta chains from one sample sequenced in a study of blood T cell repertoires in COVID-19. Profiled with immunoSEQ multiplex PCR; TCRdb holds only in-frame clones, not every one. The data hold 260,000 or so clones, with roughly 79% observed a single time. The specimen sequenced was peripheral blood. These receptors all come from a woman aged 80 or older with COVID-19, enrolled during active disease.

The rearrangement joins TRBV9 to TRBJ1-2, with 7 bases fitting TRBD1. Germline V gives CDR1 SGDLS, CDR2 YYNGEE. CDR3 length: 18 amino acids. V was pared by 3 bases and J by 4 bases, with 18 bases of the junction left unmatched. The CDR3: CASSAEKTTGRGSYGYTF. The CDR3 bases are TGTGCCAGCAGCGCAGAGAAAACGACAGGGCGCGGATCCTATGGCTACACCTTC. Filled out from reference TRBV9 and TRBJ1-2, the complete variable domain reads DSGVTQTPKHLITATGQRVTLRCSPRSGDLSVYWYQQSLDQGLQFLIQYYNGEERAKGNILERFSAQQFPDLHSELNLSSLELGDSALYFCASSAEKTTGRGSYGYTFGSGTRLTVV.

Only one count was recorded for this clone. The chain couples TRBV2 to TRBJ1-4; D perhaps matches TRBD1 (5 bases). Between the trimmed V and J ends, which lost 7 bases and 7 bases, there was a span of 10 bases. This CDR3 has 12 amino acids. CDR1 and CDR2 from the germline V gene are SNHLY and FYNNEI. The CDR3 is CASMGRGEKLFF. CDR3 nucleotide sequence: TGTGCCAGCATGGGGAGGGGTGAAAAACTGTTTTTT.

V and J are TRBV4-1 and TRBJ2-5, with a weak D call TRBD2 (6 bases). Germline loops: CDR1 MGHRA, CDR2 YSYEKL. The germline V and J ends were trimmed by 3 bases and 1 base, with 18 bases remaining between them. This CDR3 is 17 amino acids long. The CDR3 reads CASSHGRLASVQETQYF. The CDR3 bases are TGCGCCAGCAGCCATGGGAGGTTGGCTAGCGTCCAAGAGACCCAGTACTTC.

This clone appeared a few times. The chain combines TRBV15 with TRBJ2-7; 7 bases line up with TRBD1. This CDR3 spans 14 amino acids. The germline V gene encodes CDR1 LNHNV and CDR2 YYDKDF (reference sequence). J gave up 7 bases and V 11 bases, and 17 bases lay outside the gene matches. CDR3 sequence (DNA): TGTGCCGGCGCGGACACAGGGGTCTTGGGGGAGCAGTACTTC. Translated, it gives CAGADTGVLGEQYF.

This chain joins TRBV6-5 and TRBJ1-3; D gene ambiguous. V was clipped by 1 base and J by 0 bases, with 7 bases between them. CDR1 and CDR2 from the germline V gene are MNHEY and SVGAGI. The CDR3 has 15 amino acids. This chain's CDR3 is CASSYYSSSGNTIYF. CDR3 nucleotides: TGTGCCAGCAGTTACTACAGCAGCTCTGGAAACACCATATATTTT.

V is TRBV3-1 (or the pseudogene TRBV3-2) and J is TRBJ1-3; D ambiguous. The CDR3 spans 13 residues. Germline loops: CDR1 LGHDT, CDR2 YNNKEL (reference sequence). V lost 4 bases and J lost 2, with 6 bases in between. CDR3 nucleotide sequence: TGTGCCAGCAGCCGTCAAACTGGAAACACCATATATTTT. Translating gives CASSRQTGNTIYF.

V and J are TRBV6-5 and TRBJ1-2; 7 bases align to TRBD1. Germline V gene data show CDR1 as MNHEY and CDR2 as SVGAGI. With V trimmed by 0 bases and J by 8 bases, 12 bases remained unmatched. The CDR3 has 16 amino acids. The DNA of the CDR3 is TGTGCCAGCAGTTACTCGAAGGGGACAGCCACGGGGGGCTACACCTTC. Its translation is CASSYSKGTATGGYTF.

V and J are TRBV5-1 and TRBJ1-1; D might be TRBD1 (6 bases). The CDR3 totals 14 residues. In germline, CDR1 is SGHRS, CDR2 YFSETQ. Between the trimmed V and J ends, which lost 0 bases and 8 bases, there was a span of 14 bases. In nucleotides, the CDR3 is TGCGCCAGCAGCTTGGACCGGCGTCAGGGGGAAGCTTTCTTT. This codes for CASSLDRRQGEAFF.

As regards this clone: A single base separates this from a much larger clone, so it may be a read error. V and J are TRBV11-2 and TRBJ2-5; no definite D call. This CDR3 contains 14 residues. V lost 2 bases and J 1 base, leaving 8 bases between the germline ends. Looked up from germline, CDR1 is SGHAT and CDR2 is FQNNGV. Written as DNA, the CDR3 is TGTGCCAGCAGCTTATCGACTTCCCAAGAGACCCAGTACTTC. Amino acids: CASSLSTSQETQYF.

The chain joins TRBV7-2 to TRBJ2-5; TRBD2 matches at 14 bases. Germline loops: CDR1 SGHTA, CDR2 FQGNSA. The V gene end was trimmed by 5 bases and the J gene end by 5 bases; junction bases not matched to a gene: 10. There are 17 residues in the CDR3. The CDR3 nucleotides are TGTGCCAGCAGCCCAGGACTAGCGGGAGGAGGGAGGGAGACCCAGTACTTC. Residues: CASSPGLAGGGRETQYF.

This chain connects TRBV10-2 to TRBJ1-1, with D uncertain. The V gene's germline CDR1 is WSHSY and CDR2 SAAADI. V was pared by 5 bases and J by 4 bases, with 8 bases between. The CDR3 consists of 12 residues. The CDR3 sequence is CASSREFTEAFF. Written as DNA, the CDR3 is TGCGCCAGCAGTCGAGAGTTCACTGAAGCTTTCTTT.

CDR3 DNA sequence: TGTGCCAGCAGTTTACTACCTAACTATGGCTACACCTTC. It codes for CASSLLPNYGYTF. The chain carries TRBV12-3 or TRBV12-4 and TRBJ1-2; unclear D gene. The CDR3 runs 13 residues. V was trimmed by 2 bases and J by 0 bases, leaving 4 bases between them.

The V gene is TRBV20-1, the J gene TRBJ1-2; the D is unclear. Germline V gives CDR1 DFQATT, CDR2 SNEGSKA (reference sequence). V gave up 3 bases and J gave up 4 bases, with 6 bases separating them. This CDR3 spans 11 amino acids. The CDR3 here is CSASGGYGYTF. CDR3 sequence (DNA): TGCAGTGCTAGCGGAGGCTATGGCTACACCTTC.

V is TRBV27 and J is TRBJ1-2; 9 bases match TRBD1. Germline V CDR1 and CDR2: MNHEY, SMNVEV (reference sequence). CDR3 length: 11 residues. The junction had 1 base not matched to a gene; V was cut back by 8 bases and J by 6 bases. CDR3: CASGTGHGYTF. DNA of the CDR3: TGTGCCAGCGGGACAGGGCATGGCTACACCTTC.

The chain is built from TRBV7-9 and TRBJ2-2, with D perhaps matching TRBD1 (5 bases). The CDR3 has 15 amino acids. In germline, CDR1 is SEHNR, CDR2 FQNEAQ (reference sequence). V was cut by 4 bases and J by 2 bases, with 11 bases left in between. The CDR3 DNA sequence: TGTGCCAGCAGCTCCGTCCAGGGAAACACCGGGGAGCTGTTTTTT. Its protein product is CASSSVQGNTGELFF.

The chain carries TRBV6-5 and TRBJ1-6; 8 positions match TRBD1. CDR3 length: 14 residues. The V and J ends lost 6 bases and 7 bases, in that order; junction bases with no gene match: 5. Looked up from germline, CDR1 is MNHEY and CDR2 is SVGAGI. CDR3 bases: TGTGCCAGCAGCGACAGGGGAGGCAATTCACCCCTCCACTTT. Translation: CASSDRGGNSPLHF.

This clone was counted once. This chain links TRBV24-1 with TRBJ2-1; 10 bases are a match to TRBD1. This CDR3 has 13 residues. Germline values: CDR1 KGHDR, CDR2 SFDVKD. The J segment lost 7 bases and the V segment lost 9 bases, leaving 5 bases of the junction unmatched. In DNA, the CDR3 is TGTGCCACCGAGGGACAGGGGCCAAATGAGCAGTTCTTC. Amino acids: CATEGQGPNEQFF.

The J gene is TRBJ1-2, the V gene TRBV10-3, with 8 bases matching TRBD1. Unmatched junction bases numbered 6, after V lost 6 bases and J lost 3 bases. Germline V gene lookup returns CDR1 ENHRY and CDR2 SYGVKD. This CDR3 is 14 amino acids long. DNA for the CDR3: TGTGCCATCAGCAAAGACAGGGGAGACTATGGCTACACCTTC. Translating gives CAISKDRGDYGYTF.

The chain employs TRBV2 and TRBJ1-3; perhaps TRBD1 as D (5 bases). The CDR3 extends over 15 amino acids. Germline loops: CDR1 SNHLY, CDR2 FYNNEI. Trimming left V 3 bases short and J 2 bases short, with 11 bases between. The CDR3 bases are TGTGCCAGCAGTGAGCGGGGGGGTCCTGGAAACACCATATATTTT. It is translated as CASSERGGPGNTIYF.

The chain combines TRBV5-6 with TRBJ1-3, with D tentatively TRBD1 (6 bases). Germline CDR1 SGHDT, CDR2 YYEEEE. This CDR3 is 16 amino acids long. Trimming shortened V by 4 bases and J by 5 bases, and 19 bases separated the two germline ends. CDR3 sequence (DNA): TGTGCCAGCAGCGCCGGCGCGGGGGCCACTCGAAACACCATATATTTT. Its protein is CASSAGAGATRNTIYF.

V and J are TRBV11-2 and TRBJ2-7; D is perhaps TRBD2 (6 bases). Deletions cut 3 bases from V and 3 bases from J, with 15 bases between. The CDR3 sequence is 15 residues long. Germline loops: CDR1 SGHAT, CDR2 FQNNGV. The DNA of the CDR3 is TGTGCCAGCAGCTTGAGGACCGGGACTTTCTACGAGCAGTACTTC. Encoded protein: CASSLRTGTFYEQYF.

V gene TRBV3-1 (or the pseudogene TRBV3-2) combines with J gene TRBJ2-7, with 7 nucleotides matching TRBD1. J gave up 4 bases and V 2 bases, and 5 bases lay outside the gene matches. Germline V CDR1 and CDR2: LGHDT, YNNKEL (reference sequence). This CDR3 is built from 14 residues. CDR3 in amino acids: CASSQSRGQYEQYF. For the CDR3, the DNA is TGTGCCAGCAGCCAATCGAGGGGACAGTACGAGCAGTACTTC.